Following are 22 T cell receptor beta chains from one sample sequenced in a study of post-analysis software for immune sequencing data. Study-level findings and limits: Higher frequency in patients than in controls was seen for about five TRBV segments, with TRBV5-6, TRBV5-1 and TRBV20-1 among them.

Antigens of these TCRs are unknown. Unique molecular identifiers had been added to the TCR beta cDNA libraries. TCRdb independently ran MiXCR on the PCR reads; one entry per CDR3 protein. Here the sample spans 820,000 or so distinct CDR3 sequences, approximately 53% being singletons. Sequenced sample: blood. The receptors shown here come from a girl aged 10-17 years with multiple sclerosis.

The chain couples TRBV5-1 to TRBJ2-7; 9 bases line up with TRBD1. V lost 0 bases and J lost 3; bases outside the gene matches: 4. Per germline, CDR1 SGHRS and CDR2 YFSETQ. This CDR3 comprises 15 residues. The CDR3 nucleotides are TGCGCCAGCAGCTTGGAAGGGACAGGGTTCTACGAGCAGTACTTC. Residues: CASSLEGTGFYEQYF.

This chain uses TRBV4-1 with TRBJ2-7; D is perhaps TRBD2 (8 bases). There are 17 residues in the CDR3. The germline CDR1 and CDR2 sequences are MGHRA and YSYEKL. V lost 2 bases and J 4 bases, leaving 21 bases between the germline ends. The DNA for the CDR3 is TGCGCCAGCAGCCAAATCAGGGGGGCCAGCGGGAGTTACGAGCAGTACTTC. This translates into CASSQIRGASGSYEQYF.

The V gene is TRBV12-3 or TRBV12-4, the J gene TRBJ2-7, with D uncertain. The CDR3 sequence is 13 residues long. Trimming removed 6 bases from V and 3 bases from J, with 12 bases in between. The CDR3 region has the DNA TGTGCCAGCAGGTCTCACAGAAGCTACGAGCAGTACTTC. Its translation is CASRSHRSYEQYF.

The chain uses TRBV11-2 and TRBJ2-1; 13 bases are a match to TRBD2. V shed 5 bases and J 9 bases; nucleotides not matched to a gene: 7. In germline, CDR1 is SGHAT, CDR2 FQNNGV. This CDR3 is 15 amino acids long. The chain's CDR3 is CASSPRTSGGLEQFF. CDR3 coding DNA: TGTGCCAGCAGCCCTCGGACTAGCGGGGGTCTTGAGCAGTTCTTC.

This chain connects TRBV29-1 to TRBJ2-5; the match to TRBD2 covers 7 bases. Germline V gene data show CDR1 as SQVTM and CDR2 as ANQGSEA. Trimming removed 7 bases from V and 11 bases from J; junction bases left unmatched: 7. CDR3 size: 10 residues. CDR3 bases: TGCAGCGGGCGGGGGTCAGAGCAGTACTTC. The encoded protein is CSGRGSEQYF.

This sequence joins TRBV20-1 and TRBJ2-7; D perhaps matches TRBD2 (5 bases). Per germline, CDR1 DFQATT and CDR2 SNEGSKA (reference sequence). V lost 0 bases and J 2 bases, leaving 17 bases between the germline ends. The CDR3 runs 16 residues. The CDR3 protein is CSARDWGVGNPYEQYF. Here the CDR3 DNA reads TGCAGTGCTAGAGATTGGGGAGTAGGAAACCCCTACGAGCAGTACTTC.

The CDR3 DNA is TGTGCCAGCAGCGTAGCCCCTAAGGGGGGAGACCCCTACGAGCAGTACTTC. Its translation: CASSVAPKGGDPYEQYF. This chain uses TRBV9 with TRBJ2-7, with D perhaps TRBD1 or TRBD2 (6 bases each). CDR3 length equals 17 residues. The germline V gene encodes CDR1 SGDLS and CDR2 YYNGEE. V lost 0 bases and J 2 bases, leaving 18 bases between the germline ends.

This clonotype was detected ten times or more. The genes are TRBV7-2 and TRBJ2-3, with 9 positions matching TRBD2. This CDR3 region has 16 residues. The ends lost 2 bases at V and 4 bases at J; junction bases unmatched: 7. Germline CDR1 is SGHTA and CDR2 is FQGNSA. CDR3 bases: TGTGCCAGCAGCTTACTGAGCGGGGGGCAGTCAGATACGCAGTATTTT. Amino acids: CASSLLSGGQSDTQYF.

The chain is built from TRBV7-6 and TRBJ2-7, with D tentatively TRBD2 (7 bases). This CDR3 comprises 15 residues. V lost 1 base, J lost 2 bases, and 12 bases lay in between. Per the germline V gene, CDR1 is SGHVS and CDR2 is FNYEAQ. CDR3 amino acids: CASSLVEGGAYEQYF. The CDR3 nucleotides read TGTGCCAGCAGCTTAGTTGAGGGGGGGGCCTACGAGCAGTACTTC. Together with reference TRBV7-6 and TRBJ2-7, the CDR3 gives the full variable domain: GAGVSQSPRYKVTKRGQDVALRCDPISGHVSLYWYRQALGQGPEFLTYFNYEAQQDKSGLPNDRFSAERPEGSISTLTIQRTEQRDSAMYRCASSLVEGGAYEQYFGPGTRLTVT.

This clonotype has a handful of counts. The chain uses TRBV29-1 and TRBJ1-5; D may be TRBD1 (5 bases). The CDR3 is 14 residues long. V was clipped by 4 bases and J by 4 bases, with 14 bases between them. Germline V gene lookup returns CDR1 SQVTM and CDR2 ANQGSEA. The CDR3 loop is CSVALGRGNQPQHF. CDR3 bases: TGCAGCGTTGCGCTGGGACGAGGTAATCAGCCCCAGCATTTT.

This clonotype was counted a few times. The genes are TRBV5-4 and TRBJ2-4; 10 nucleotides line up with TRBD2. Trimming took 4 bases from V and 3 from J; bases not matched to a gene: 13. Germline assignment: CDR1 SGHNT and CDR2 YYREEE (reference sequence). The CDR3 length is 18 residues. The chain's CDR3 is CASSLGASGGSGKNIQYF. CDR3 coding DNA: TGTGCCAGCAGCCTTGGAGCTAGCGGGGGTTCCGGCAAAAACATTCAGTACTTC.

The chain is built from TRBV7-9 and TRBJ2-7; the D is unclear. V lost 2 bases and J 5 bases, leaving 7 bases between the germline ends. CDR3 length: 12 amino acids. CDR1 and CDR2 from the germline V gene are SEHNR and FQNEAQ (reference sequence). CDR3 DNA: TGTGCCAGCAGCTTACAGGTCCACGAGCAGTACTTC. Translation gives CASSLQVHEQYF. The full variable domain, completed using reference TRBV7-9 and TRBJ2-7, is DTGVSQNPRHKITKRGQNVTFRCDPISEHNRLYWYRQTLGQGPEFLTYFQNEAQLEKSRLLSDRFSAERPKGSFSTLEIQRTEQGDSAMYLCASSLQVHEQYFGPGTRLTVT.

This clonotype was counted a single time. The CDR3 DNA is TGTGCCAGCAGTTACTCAGTGGAGACCCAGTACTTC. Translating gives CASSYSVETQYF. This sequence joins TRBV6-2 or TRBV6-3 and TRBJ2-5, with D hard to call. Germline lookup yields CDR1 MNHEY and CDR2 SVGEGT. Between the trimmed V and J ends, which lost 0 bases and 5 bases, there was a span of 4 bases. The CDR3 spans 12 residues.

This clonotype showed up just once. This chain's CDR3 is CASSERGTFRSEKLFF. DNA for the CDR3: TGTGCCAGCAGTGAACGGGGGACCTTCAGGAGTGAAAAACTGTTTTTT. V is TRBV6-1 and J is TRBJ1-4; D possibly corresponds to TRBD1 (5 bases). CDR3 length equals 16 residues. The V end was cut by 2 bases, the J end by 7 bases, with 17 bases between. Germline CDR1 reads MNHNS; CDR2 reads SASEGT.

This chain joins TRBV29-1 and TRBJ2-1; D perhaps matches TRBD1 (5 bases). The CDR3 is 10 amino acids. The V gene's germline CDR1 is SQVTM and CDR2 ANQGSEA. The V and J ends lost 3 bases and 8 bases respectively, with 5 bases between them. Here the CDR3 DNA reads TGCAGCGTTGACAGGGATGAGCAGTTCTTC. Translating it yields CSVDRDEQFF.

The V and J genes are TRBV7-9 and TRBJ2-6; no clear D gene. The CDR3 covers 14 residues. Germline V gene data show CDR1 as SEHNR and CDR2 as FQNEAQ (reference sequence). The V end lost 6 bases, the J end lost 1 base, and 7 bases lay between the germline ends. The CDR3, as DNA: TGTGCCAGCAGTCCAAATTCTGGGGCCAACGTCCTGACTTTC. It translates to CASSPNSGANVLTF. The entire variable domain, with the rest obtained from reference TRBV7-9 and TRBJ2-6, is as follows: DTGVSQNPRHKITKRGQNVTFRCDPISEHNRLYWYRQTLGQGPEFLTYFQNEAQLEKSRLLSDRFSAERPKGSFSTLEIQRTEQGDSAMYLCASSPNSGANVLTFGAGSRLTVL.

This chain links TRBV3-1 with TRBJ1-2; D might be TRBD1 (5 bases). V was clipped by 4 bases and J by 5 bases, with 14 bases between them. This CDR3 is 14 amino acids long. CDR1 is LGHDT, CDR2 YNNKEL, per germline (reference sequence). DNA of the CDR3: TGTGCCAGCAGCCCTAGCGGGACTGGTTATGGCTACACCTTC. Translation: CASSPSGTGYGYTF.

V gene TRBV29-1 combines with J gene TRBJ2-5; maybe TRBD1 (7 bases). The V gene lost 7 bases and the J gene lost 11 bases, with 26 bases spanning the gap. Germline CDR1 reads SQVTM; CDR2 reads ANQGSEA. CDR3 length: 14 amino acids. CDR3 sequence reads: CSAGRQGLPNEQYF. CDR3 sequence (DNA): TGCAGCGCCGGGAGACAGGGACTGCCGAATGAGCAGTACTTC.

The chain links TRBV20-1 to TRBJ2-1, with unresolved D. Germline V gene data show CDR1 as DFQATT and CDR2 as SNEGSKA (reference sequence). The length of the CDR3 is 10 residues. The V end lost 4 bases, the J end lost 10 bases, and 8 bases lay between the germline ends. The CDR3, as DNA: TGCAGTGCTACGGCTAGAGAGCAGTTCTTC. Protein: CSATAREQFF.

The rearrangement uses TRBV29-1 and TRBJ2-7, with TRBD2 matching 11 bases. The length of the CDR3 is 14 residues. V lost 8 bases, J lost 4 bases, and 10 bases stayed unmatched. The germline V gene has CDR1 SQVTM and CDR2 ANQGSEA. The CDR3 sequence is CSILGGTSGYEQYF. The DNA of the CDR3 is TGCAGCATTTTAGGGGGGACTAGCGGATACGAGCAGTACTTC.

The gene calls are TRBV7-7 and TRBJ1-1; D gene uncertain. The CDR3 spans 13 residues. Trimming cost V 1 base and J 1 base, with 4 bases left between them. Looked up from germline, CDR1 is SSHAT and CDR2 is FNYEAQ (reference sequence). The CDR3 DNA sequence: TGTGCCAGCAGCTTAGACCAGAACACTGAAGCTTTCTTT. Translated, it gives CASSLDQNTEAFF.

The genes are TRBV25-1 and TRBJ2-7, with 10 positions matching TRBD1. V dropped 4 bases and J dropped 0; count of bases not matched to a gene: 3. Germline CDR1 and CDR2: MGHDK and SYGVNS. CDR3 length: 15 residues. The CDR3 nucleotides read TGTGCCAGCAGTGCAGGGACAGGGGTCTCCTACGAGCAGTACTTC. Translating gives CASSAGTGVSYEQYF.